What follows are 30 T cell receptor beta chains derived from one specimen sequenced in a study of vaccination and CD4 T cells after COVID-19. Their antigens remain unidentified. The Oncomine TCR Beta short-read assay sequenced DNA from cultured CD4+ T cells. One entry per CDR3 protein results from TCRdb running MiXCR on the PCR reads. The sample carries about 5,300 distinct CDR3 sequences, roughly 25% recorded once. Regarding treatment: roughly ten-day PBMC culture with coronavirus spike peptide pools or control peptides (ViraFEST assay). Sequencing was performed on CD4+ T cells from blood, cultured in vitro, taken after SARS-CoV-2 vaccination. The receptors derive from a human donor who had recovered from COVID-19.

V gene TRBV6-5 combines with J gene TRBJ2-1; the D gene is possibly TRBD1 (5 bases). The CDR3 has 18 residues. Germline-derived CDR1 and CDR2 are MNHEY and SVGAGI. V lost 3 bases and J 0 bases, leaving 18 bases between the germline ends. The CDR3 sequence is CASSYTMYRTSSYNEQFF. The CDR3 DNA reads as TGTGCCAGCAGTTATACCATGTACAGGACGAGCTCCTACAATGAGCAGTTCTTC.

This clonotype was detected a few times. This chain links TRBV20-1 with TRBJ2-1; 11 nucleotides agree with TRBD2. With V trimmed by 0 bases and J by 9 bases, 7 bases remained unmatched. From germline, CDR1 is DFQATT and CDR2 SNEGSKA (reference sequence). CDR3 size: 15 residues. The CDR3 sequence is CSARDRLAGKVEQFF. CDR3 bases: TGCAGTGCTAGAGATCGACTAGCGGGAAAGGTTGAGCAGTTCTTC.

There are a few counts of this clonotype. The chain joins TRBV7-2 to TRBJ1-2; 8 bases match TRBD1. The CDR3 covers 18 residues. Germline V gene data show CDR1 as SGHTA and CDR2 as FQGNSA. Trimming at V came to 4 bases and at J to 2 bases, leaving 15 bases not matched to a gene. CDR3 sequence: CASSSGGRGRRANYGYTF. In DNA form, the CDR3 reads TGTGCCAGCAGCTCGGGGGGCAGGGGGCGCAGGGCCAACTATGGCTACACCTTC. Combining the CDR3 with reference TRBV7-2 and TRBJ1-2 gives the whole variable domain GAGVSQSPSNKVTEKGKDVELRCDPISGHTALYWYRQSLGQGLEFLIYFQGNSAPDKSGLPSDRFSAERTGGSVSTLTIQRTQQEDSAVYLCASSSGGRGRRANYGYTFGSGTRLTVV.

The chain uses TRBV4-1 and TRBJ2-1; TRBD1 agrees at 9 bases. The CDR3 has 16 residues. Trimming cost V 3 bases and J 0 bases; bases outside gene matches: 3. CDR1 and CDR2 (germline): MGHRA, YSYEKL. The CDR3 is CASSHGGQGSYNEQFF. CDR3 nucleotides: TGCGCCAGCAGCCATGGGGGACAGGGCTCCTACAATGAGCAGTTCTTC.

By its share, this clonotype is medium-sized (0.01 to 0.1%). This chain connects TRBV20-1 to TRBJ1-2; 9 bases are a match to TRBD1. Germline V gives CDR1 DFQATT, CDR2 SNEGSKA (reference sequence). The CDR3 length is 12 residues. CDR3 residues: CMRPGQGTGYTF. CDR3 bases: TGCATGAGACCGGGACAGGGTACTGGCTACACCTTC.

The chain links TRBV6-5 to TRBJ2-6; D is undetermined. V lost 0 bases and J 0 bases, leaving 9 bases between the germline ends. There are 17 residues in the CDR3. Germline assignment: CDR1 MNHEY and CDR2 SVGAGI. CDR3 sequence: CASSYSGSPSGANVLTF. The CDR3 region has the DNA TGTGCCAGCAGTTACTCAGGCAGTCCCTCTGGGGCCAACGTCCTGACTTTC.

This chain links TRBV7-2 with TRBJ2-7, with D perhaps matching TRBD2 (8 bases). From germline, CDR1 is SGHTA and CDR2 FQGNSA. The CDR3 has 22 amino acids. Deletions cut 4 bases from V and 4 bases from J, with 38 bases between. In DNA, the CDR3 is TGTGCCAGCAGCTCACGGGACAGCTTTAGGTCGGTCGGGACTAGAGGGGGTTACGAGCAGTACTTC. This encodes CASSSRDSFRSVGTRGGYEQYF.

The chain joins TRBV4-3 to TRBJ2-7; perhaps TRBD1 as D (6 bases). Germline-derived CDR1 and CDR2 are LGHNA and YSLEER. V was trimmed by 0 bases and J by 4 bases, leaving 7 bases between them. This CDR3 comprises 13 residues. The CDR3 DNA follows: TGCGCCAGCAGCCAAGAGGACAGTTACGAGCAGTACTTC. It translates to CASSQEDSYEQYF.

Sample share makes this clonotype medium-sized. The chain carries TRBV4-1 and TRBJ2-1; 14 nucleotides match TRBD2. This CDR3 is built from 15 residues. Trimming cost V 6 bases and J 6 bases; bases outside gene matches: 4. The germline CDR1 and CDR2 sequences are MGHRA and YSYEKL. The CDR3 reads CASRSGLAGGNEQFF. The CDR3 DNA follows: TGCGCCAGCAGATCAGGACTAGCGGGGGGCAATGAGCAGTTCTTC.

Judged by abundance, this clonotype is medium-sized (0.01 to 0.1%). This chain's CDR3 is CSARDGTSGLETQYF. In DNA form, the CDR3 reads TGCAGTGCTAGAGATGGGACTAGCGGACTGGAGACCCAGTACTTC. V gene TRBV20-1 combines with J gene TRBJ2-5, with 11 bases lining up with TRBD2. The ends lost 0 bases at V and 5 bases at J; junction bases unmatched: 5. Germline CDR1 and CDR2: DFQATT and SNEGSKA (reference sequence). This CDR3 has 15 residues.

V and J are TRBV11-2 and TRBJ2-7, with D tentatively TRBD1 (6 bases). The CDR3 spans 14 residues. Germline V CDR1 and CDR2: SGHAT, FQNNGV. Between the trimmed V and J ends, which lost 9 bases and 3 bases, there was a span of 18 bases. The CDR3 protein is CASGGPGADYEQYF. The DNA of the CDR3 is TGTGCCAGTGGAGGCCCAGGGGCGGACTACGAGCAGTACTTC. The full variable domain, with the rest looked up from reference TRBV11-2 and TRBJ2-7, is EAGVAQSPRYKIIEKRQSVAFWCNPISGHATLYWYQQILGQGPKLLIQFQNNGVVDDSQLPKDRFSAERLKGVDSTLKIQPAKLEDSAVYLCASGGPGADYEQYFGPGTRLTVT.

The chain links TRBV20-1 to TRBJ2-3; maybe TRBD2 (7 bases). The CDR3 has 14 amino acids. Germline assignment: CDR1 DFQATT and CDR2 SNEGSKA (reference sequence). V lost 1 base to trimming and J lost 4 bases, with 12 bases between them. This CDR3 reads CSARAGGGADTQYF. The CDR3 DNA reads as TGCAGTGCTAGAGCGGGGGGCGGGGCAGATACGCAGTATTTT.

This clonotype has a handful of counts. The J gene is TRBJ2-1, the V gene TRBV20-1, with D perhaps TRBD1 or TRBD2 (6 bases each). CDR3 length: 15 amino acids. CDR1 and CDR2 (germline): DFQATT, SNEGSKA (reference sequence). V was clipped by 3 bases and J by 5 bases, with 17 bases between them. The CDR3, as DNA: TGCAGTGCTAGGAGAGGGGGGCCAGACAACAATGAGCAGTTCTTC. Translated, it gives CSARRGGPDNNEQFF.

The chain uses TRBV4-3 and TRBJ1-6; D perhaps matches TRBD1 (5 bases). CDR3 length: 14 residues. Germline V gene lookup returns CDR1 LGHNA and CDR2 YSLEER. Trimming stripped 0 bases from V and 7 bases from J, with 7 bases between. The CDR3: CASSQEGANSPLHF. The CDR3 nucleotides are TGCGCCAGCAGCCAAGAAGGGGCCAATTCACCCCTCCACTTT.

This chain uses TRBV7-2 with TRBJ2-3, with 13 bases lining up with TRBD2. The CDR3 has 19 amino acids. V lost 5 bases and J lost 2; bases outside the gene matches: 13. The germline V gene encodes CDR1 SGHTA and CDR2 FQGNSA. This CDR3 reads CASSPEPRGLAGATDTQYF. The CDR3 nucleotides read TGTGCCAGCAGCCCCGAGCCCCGCGGACTAGCGGGAGCCACAGATACGCAGTATTTT.

In its sample, this clonotype was seen a few times. The chain joins TRBV28 to TRBJ2-1; 8 nucleotides align to TRBD1. The ends lost 6 bases at V and 2 bases at J; junction bases unmatched: 6. Germline loops: CDR1 MDHEN, CDR2 SYDVKM. The CDR3 is made up of 15 amino acids. The CDR3: CASRSGQGTYNEQFF. The CDR3 region has the DNA TGTGCCAGCAGGTCCGGACAGGGTACCTACAATGAGCAGTTCTTC.

V and J are TRBV20-1 and TRBJ2-1; 8 nucleotides agree with TRBD1. The germline V gene has CDR1 DFQATT and CDR2 SNEGSKA (reference sequence). The CDR3 covers 13 residues. With 6 bases clipped from V and 7 bases from J, the junction kept 8 bases outside the gene matches. The DNA for the CDR3 is TGCAGTGCAGAAAGGACAGGGCTGAATGAGCAGTTCTTC. The encoded protein is CSAERTGLNEQFF.

The chain couples TRBV20-1 to TRBJ1-2; 7 bases are a match to TRBD1. The CDR3 extends over 12 amino acids. CDR1 DFQATT and CDR2 SNEGSKA come from the germline V gene (reference sequence). V lost 6 bases and J lost 8; bases outside the gene matches: 9. Here the CDR3 reads CSASNRGSGYTF. CDR3 nucleotides: TGCAGTGCATCCAACAGGGGAAGCGGCTACACCTTC.

This clonotype has just a few counts. The genes are TRBV20-1 and TRBJ1-5; the match to TRBD1 covers 12 bases. In germline, CDR1 is DFQATT, CDR2 SNEGSKA (reference sequence). The CDR3 has 19 residues. J was trimmed by 0 bases and V by 1 base; bases with no gene match: 10. CDR3 sequence (DNA): TGCAGTGCTAGAGGTGCCGGGACAGGGGGCCTTTATAGCAATCAGCCCCAGCATTTT. Its translation: CSARGAGTGGLYSNQPQHF.

Remarks on this clonotype: A much larger clonotype is one base distant, so this may be a read error. The chain employs TRBV6-1 and TRBJ1-2; D is unclear. The CDR3 extends over 14 amino acids. Germline CDR1 and CDR2: MNHNS and SASEGT. The CDR3 loop is CVTPAGPDHYGYTF. The CDR3 DNA follows: TGTGTCACCCCAGCTGGGCCCGATCACTATGGCTACACCTTC.

J is TRBJ1-1 and V is TRBV27; 8 bases fit TRBD1. The trim removed 5 bases at V and 5 bases at J, leaving 10 bases unmatched. The CDR3 extends over 15 amino acids. Per germline, CDR1 MNHEY and CDR2 SMNVEV (reference sequence). This CDR3 is CASSPTGQGITEAFF. CDR3 nucleotide sequence: TGTGCCAGCAGTCCCACCGGACAGGGAATAACTGAAGCTTTCTTT.

In its sample, this clonotype was seen a few times. The V gene is TRBV29-1, the J gene TRBJ2-6; maybe TRBD2 (5 bases). V lost 7 bases and J lost 4, with 11 bases in between. Germline values: CDR1 SQVTM, CDR2 ANQGSEA. This CDR3 spans 13 amino acids. CDR3 sequence (DNA): TGCAGCGCCACGGAGGCAGGGGCCAACGTCCTGACTTTC. Translating it yields CSATEAGANVLTF.

This clonotype ranks as large (0.1 to 1%). V usage is TRBV6-1 and J usage is TRBJ2-5; maybe TRBD2 (5 bases). The CDR3 length is 15 residues. Deletions cut 6 bases from V and 7 bases from J, with 21 bases between. Germline V gives CDR1 MNHNS, CDR2 SASEGT. The CDR3 region is CASRLFGESGATQYF. CDR3 nucleotide sequence: TGTGCCAGCAGATTGTTCGGGGAATCTGGAGCGACCCAGTACTTC.

This clonotype was found a few times. The rearrangement uses TRBV20-1 and TRBJ2-3, with 9 bases lining up with TRBD1. Trimming removed 6 bases from V and 3 bases from J; junction bases left unmatched: 7. This CDR3 comprises 14 residues. Germline lookup yields CDR1 DFQATT and CDR2 SNEGSKA (reference sequence). Here the CDR3 reads CSALRQGGTDTQYF. The CDR3 DNA sequence: TGCAGTGCCCTTAGACAGGGGGGGACAGATACGCAGTATTTT.

There are a few counts of this clonotype. The chain links TRBV25-1 to TRBJ2-5; 7 positions match TRBD1. V gave up 4 bases and J gave up 5 bases; unmatched junction bases: 10. Germline V gives CDR1 MGHDK, CDR2 SYGVNS. This CDR3 has 15 residues. CDR3 bases: TGTGCCAGCAGTGGACAGACAGGGTTGTTGGAGACCCAGTACTTC. Translation gives CASSGQTGLLETQYF.

The CDR3 reads CASRRLLGNQPQHF. In DNA, the CDR3 is TGTGCCAGTAGGAGGCTTCTGGGCAATCAGCCCCAGCATTTT. The chain joins TRBV19 to TRBJ1-5; D ambiguous. The V and J ends lost 6 bases and 2 bases respectively, with 11 bases between them. This CDR3 region has 14 residues. CDR1 LNHDA and CDR2 SQIVND come from the germline V gene (reference sequence).

This clonotype showed up just a few times. The J gene is TRBJ2-3, the V gene TRBV20-1; 10 nucleotides line up with TRBD2. There are 16 residues in the CDR3. Germline trimming cut 0 bases from V and 2 bases from J; bases unmatched to any gene: 5. Germline V gene lookup returns CDR1 DFQATT and CDR2 SNEGSKA (reference sequence). As DNA, the CDR3 is TGCAGTGCTAGAGATGTACTAGCGGGATACACAGATACGCAGTATTTT. Amino acids: CSARDVLAGYTDTQYF.

This clonotype has a handful of counts. The V gene is TRBV21-1, the J gene TRBJ2-3; the table's D call of TRBD2 was not tested on the DNA. TRBV21-1 is noted as a pseudogene. The CDR3 is 17 residues long. The chain's CDR3 is CASSKGRREGYADTQYF. In DNA form, the CDR3 reads TGTGCCAGCAGCAAGGGGAGGCGGGAGGGCTACGCAGATACGCAGTATTTT.

CDR3 coding DNA: TGTGCCAGCAGTGAAATCCGGGAGAGCACAGATACGCAGTATTTT. Its translation is CASSEIRESTDTQYF. This chain joins TRBV6-1 and TRBJ2-3; D perhaps matches TRBD2 (6 bases). Trimming stripped 2 bases from V and 0 bases from J, with 9 bases between. The CDR3 is 15 amino acids. Germline CDR1 is MNHNS and CDR2 is SASEGT.

In its sample, this clonotype is medium-sized. The chain carries TRBV6-5 and TRBJ1-1, with D possibly being TRBD1 (6 bases). Trimming shortened V by 4 bases and J by 4 bases, and 22 bases separated the two germline ends. Germline V gives CDR1 MNHEY, CDR2 SVGAGI. The CDR3 has 17 amino acids. The CDR3 loop is CASSSLTIDGGLTEAFF. The CDR3 DNA follows: TGTGCCAGCAGTTCCCTTACCATTGACGGGGGGCTCACTGAAGCTTTCTTT.